This T cell receptor beta chain was identified during a study of PD-1 blockade in classical Hodgkin lymphoma. Assay: immunoSEQ multiplex PCR; the TCRdb copy retains only in-frame clones and omits some. In the table there are approximately 65,000 clones, around 88% of which are singletons. All the patients suffered relapse after autologous stem cell transplantation, and brentuximab vedotin exposure differed. Complete response, partial response or progressive disease made up the best responses. Study-level findings and limits: The diversity seen at baseline in complete responders resembled that of newly diagnosed patients. When set against healthy donors, newly diagnosed patients were reported to show lower baseline TCR diversity. Whereas CD4+ TCR diversity had risen significantly by C4D1, CD8+ TCR diversity had not.

V trimming: 3 bases; J trimming: 2 bases; junction bases outside the gene matches: 5. CDR3 length equals 15 residues. Germline CDR1 and CDR2: GTSNPN and SVGIG (reference sequence). Details on this clone: The antigen remains undetermined.

Sequenced here: peripheral blood mononuclear cells (PBMCs), sampled at baseline. V usage is TRBV30 and J usage is TRBJ2-3; 10 nucleotides align to TRBD1. The sequence derives from a human donor with classical Hodgkin lymphoma. Here the CDR3 reads CAWSTGTGATDTQYF. DNA for the CDR3: TGTGCCTGGAGCACCGGGACAGGGGCCACAGATACGCAGTATTTT.